The 10 T cell receptor beta chains listed next were all sequenced from one sample in a study of T cell responses to AZD1222 COVID-19 vaccine. Only in-frame clones appear in the TCRdb table, and some are missing; sequencing was by immunoSEQ multiplex PCR. The data hold 110,000 or so clones, with 88% observed a single time. The source was peripheral blood, collected 28 days after the second AZD1222 dose. These TCRs come from an adult who received the AZD1222 COVID-19 vaccine.

With respect to this clone: The same CDR3 also results from other DNA sequences found in this sample. The chain employs TRBV9 and TRBJ2-1; D gene ambiguous. With 5 bases removed from V and 10 bases from J, the gap between germline ends came to 10 bases. Germline V CDR1 and CDR2: SGDLS, YYNGEE. This CDR3 has 11 amino acids. CDR3 sequence: CASSPGREQFF. The CDR3 region has the DNA TGTGCCAGCAGTCCAGGCAGGGAGCAGTTCTTC.

This chain connects TRBV29-1 to TRBJ2-2, with 7 bases identical to TRBD1. The V gene end was trimmed by 6 bases and the J gene end by 0 bases; junction bases not matched to a gene: 1. Germline-derived CDR1 and CDR2 are SQVTM and ANQGSEA. The CDR3 runs to 13 residues. As DNA, the CDR3 is TGCAGCGTGGGACAGCCGAACACCGGGGAGCTGTTTTTT. As protein: CSVGQPNTGELFF.

V and J are TRBV3-1 (or the pseudogene TRBV3-2) and TRBJ1-1, with 7 positions matching TRBD1. Trimming took 4 bases from V and 2 from J; bases not matched to a gene: 4. Germline values: CDR1 LGHDT, CDR2 YNNKEL (reference sequence). The CDR3 has 14 amino acids. The CDR3, as DNA: TGTGCCAGCAGCCGGGGACAGATAAACACTGAAGCTTTCTTT. Its protein is CASSRGQINTEAFF.

The J gene is TRBJ1-5, the V gene TRBV27; TRBD1 agrees at 8 bases. The CDR3 has 19 residues. The V and J ends lost 5 bases and 0 bases, in that order; junction bases with no gene match: 15. Germline CDR1 MNHEY, CDR2 SMNVEV (reference sequence). This CDR3 is CASSPSQGAEVYSNQPQHF. CDR3 nucleotide sequence: TGTGCCAGCAGTCCCTCCCAGGGGGCTGAGGTTTATAGCAATCAGCCCCAGCATTTT.

The chain uses TRBV28 and TRBJ2-5; 7 positions agree with TRBD2. The CDR3 has 15 residues. Per germline, CDR1 MDHEN and CDR2 SYDVKM. Trimming removed 4 bases from V and 0 bases from J; junction bases left unmatched: 5. The CDR3 reads CASSSQAGYQETQYF. The DNA of the CDR3 is TGTGCCAGCAGTTCTCAAGCGGGGTACCAAGAGACCCAGTACTTC.

The rearrangement joins TRBV18 to TRBJ2-2, with 9 bases aligning to TRBD1. The CDR3 spans 15 residues. V shed 5 bases and J 6 bases; nucleotides not matched to a gene: 7. In germline, CDR1 is KGHSH, CDR2 LQKENI. The CDR3 reads CASSITGGEAGELFF. CDR3 nucleotides: TGTGCCAGCTCAATAACAGGGGGCGAAGCCGGGGAGCTGTTTTTT.

The J gene is TRBJ1-4, the V gene TRBV4-2; D uncertain. CDR3 length: 16 residues. V lost 4 bases and J 8 bases, leaving 20 bases between the germline ends. Germline CDR1 reads LGHNA; CDR2 reads YNFKEQ. CDR3 protein: CASSLGGREDKEKLFF. The CDR3, as DNA: TGTGCCAGCAGCCTCGGAGGACGGGAAGACAAGGAAAAACTGTTTTTT.

The chain recombines TRBV19 with TRBJ2-4; weak D call: TRBD1 (6 bases). Looked up from germline, CDR1 is LNHDA and CDR2 is SQIVND (reference sequence). The V gene lost 7 bases and the J gene lost 7 bases, with 17 bases spanning the gap. The CDR3 has 14 amino acids. CDR3 amino acids: CASTPGQLSNIQYF. The CDR3 bases are TGTGCCAGTACGCCTGGACAGCTTTCGAACATTCAGTACTTC.

This chain links TRBV3-1 (or the pseudogene TRBV3-2) with TRBJ1-4; weak D call: TRBD1 (6 bases). The V gene lost 6 bases and the J gene lost 6 bases, with 14 bases spanning the gap. The CDR3 has 14 amino acids. Germline V CDR1 and CDR2: LGHDT, YNNKEL (reference sequence). CDR3 nucleotides: TGTGCCAGCAGACGCACGGGGGGCCATGAAAAACTGTTTTTT. Amino acid sequence: CASRRTGGHEKLFF.

The V call is TRBV4-3, the J call TRBJ1-2; 11 bases line up with TRBD1. CDR1 is LGHNA, CDR2 YSLEER, per germline. The V segment lost 1 base and the J segment 7 bases; nucleotides outside the gene matches: 8. There are 16 residues in the CDR3. This CDR3 is CASSQGLDRGQGGYTF. Written as DNA, the CDR3 is TGCGCCAGCAGCCAAGGATTGGACAGGGGGCAGGGTGGCTACACCTTC.